This T cell receptor (beta chain) was obtained from a study of PD-1 blockade in classical Hodgkin lymphoma. The patients all showed relapse after autologous stem cell transplantation, while their brentuximab vedotin exposure varied. From germline, CDR1 is SGHRS and CDR2 YFSETQ. This CDR3 region has 16 residues. J was trimmed by 4 bases and V by 4 bases; bases with no gene match: 8. Clones were sequenced by immunoSEQ multiplex PCR, and TCRdb holds only the in-frame ones, with some missing. The sample records just over 60,000 clones, approximately 88% being singletons. This clonotype originated in a human donor with classical Hodgkin lymphoma. This specimen consisted of peripheral blood mononuclear cells (PBMCs), obtained at baseline. The chain couples TRBV5-1 to TRBJ2-1; TRBD2 agrees at 10 bases. CDR3 in DNA: TGCGCCAGCAGCGTAGGTACACTAGCGGGGTACAATGAGCAGTTCTTC. It is translated as CASSVGTLAGYNEQFF. The full variable domain, rest sourced from reference TRBV5-1 and TRBJ2-1, is KAGVTQTPRYLIKTRGQQVTLSCSPISGHRSVSWYQQTPGQGLQFLFEYFSETQRNKGNFPGRFSGRQFSNSRSEMNVSTLELGDSALYLCASSVGTLAGYNEQFFGPGTRLTVL.